This TCR beta chain came from a study of patients and donors after allogeneic stem cell transplantation. CDR1 and CDR2 from the germline V gene are MNHNS and SASEGT. Trimming removed 6 bases at V and 2 bases at J, with 14 bases between. The CDR3 loop spans 15 amino acids. The sample holds a few counts of this clonotype. TCRdb redid the calling of the RT-PCR reads with MiXCR, one entry per CDR3 protein. The data contain 70,000 to 95,000 distinct CDR3 sequences, approximately 5% of them singletons. The chain uses TRBV6-1 and TRBJ2-1; a possible D gene is TRBD1 (6 bases). The receptor was isolated from a human donor who was either an allogeneic HSCT recipient or a stem cell or donor lymphocyte infusion donor (not recorded which). It is not recorded whose cells these are; they may come from a transplant donor. Sequencing was performed on blood, either unsorted or a sorted T cell fraction (not recorded which). The CDR3 is CASSLQGYPYNEQFF. CDR3 coding DNA: TGTGCCAGCAGCCTACAGGGTTACCCCTACAATGAGCAGTTCTTC.